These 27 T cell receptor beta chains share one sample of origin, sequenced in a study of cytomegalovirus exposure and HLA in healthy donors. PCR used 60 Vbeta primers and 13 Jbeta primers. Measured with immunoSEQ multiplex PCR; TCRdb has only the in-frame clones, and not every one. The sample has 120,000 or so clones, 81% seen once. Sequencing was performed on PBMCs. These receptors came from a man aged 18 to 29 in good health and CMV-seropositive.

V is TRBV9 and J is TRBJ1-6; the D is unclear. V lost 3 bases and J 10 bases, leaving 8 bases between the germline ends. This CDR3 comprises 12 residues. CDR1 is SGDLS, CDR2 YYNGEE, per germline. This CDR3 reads CASSAHGSPLHF. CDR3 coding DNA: TGTGCCAGCAGCGCACACGGGTCACCCCTCCACTTT.

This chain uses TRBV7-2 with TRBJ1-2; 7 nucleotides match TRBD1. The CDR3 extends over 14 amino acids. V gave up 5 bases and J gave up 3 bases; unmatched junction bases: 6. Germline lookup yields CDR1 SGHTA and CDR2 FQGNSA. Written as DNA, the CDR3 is TGTGCCAGCAGCCCCTTCGGGACAGACTATGGCTACACCTTC. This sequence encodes CASSPFGTDYGYTF.

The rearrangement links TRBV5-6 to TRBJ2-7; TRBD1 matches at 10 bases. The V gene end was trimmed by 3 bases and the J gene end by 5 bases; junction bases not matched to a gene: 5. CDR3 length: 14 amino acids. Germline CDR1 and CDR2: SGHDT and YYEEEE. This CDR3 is CASSWDRGTDEQYF. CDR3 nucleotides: TGTGCCAGCAGCTGGGACAGGGGTACGGACGAGCAGTACTTC.

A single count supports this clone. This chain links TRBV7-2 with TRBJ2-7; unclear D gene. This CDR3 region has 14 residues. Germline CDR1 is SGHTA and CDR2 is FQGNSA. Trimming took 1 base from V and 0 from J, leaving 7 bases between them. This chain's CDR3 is CASSLEASSYEQYF. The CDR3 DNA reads TGTGCCAGCAGCTTAGAGGCTAGCTCCTACGAGCAGTACTTC.

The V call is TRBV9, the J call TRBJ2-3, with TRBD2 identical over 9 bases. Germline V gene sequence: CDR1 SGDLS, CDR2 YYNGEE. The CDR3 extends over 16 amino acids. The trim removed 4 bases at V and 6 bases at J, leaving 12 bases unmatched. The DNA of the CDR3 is TGTGCCAGCAGCCCCTCTGTGGGCGGGAGGGGGGATACGCAGTATTTT. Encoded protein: CASSPSVGGRGDTQYF.

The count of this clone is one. The chain's CDR3 is CASRASEYTGELFF. The CDR3 nucleotides read TGTGCCAGCAGAGCTAGCGAATACACCGGGGAGCTGTTTTTT. The chain has TRBV2 and TRBJ2-2, with a tentative D call TRBD2 (6 bases). Trimming took off 6 bases at V and 3 bases at J, with 11 bases between the two ends. CDR3 length: 14 amino acids. Germline loops: CDR1 SNHLY, CDR2 FYNNEI.

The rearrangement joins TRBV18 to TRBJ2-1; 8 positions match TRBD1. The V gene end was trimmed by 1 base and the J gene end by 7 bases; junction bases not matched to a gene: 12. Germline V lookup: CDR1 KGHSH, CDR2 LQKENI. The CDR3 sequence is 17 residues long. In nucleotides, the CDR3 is TGTGCCAGCTCACCACGTTCCAACAGGGGGGTATCGAATGAGCAGTTCTTC. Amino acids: CASSPRSNRGVSNEQFF.

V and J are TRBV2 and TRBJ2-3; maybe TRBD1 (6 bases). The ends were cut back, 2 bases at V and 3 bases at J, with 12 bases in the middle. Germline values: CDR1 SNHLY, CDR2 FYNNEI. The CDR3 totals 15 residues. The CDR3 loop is CASSESQGLTDTQYF. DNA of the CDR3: TGTGCCAGCAGTGAATCGCAGGGGTTGACAGATACGCAGTATTTT.

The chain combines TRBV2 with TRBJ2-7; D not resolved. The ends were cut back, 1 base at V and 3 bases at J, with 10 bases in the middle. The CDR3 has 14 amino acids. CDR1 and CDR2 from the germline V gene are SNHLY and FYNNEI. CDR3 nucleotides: TGTGCCAGCAGTGAAGGGCCGTGGCTCTACGAGCAGTACTTC. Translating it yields CASSEGPWLYEQYF.

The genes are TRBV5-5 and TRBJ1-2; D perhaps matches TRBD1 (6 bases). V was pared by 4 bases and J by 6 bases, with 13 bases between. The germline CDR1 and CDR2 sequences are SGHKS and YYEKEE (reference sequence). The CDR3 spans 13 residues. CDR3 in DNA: TGTGCCAGCAGCCGCGGACAGCACGATGGCTACACCTTC. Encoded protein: CASSRGQHDGYTF.

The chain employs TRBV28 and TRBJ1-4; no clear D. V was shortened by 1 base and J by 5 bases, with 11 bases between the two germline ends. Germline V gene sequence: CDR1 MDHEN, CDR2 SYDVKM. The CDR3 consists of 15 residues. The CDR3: CASSLSGGPNEKLFF. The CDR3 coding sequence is TGTGCCAGCAGTTTATCCGGCGGCCCGAATGAAAAACTGTTTTTT.

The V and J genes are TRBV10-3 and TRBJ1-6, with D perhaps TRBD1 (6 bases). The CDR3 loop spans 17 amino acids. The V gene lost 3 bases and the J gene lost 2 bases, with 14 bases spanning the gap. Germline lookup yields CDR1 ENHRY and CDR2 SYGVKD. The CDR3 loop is CAISDDTTGTYNSPLHF. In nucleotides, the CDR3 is TGTGCCATCAGTGATGATACGACAGGAACCTATAATTCACCCCTCCACTTT.

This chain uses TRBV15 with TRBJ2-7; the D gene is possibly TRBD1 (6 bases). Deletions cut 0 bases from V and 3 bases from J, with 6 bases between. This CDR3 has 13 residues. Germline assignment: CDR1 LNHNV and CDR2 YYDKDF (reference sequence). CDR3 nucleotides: TGTGCCACCAGCAGAGACAGGGGCTACGAGCAGTACTTC. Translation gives CATSRDRGYEQYF.

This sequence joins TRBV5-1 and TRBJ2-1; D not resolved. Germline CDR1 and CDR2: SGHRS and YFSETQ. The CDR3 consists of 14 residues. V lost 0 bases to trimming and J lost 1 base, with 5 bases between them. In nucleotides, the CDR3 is TGCGCCAGCAGCTTGGACAGTTCCTACAATGAGCAGTTCTTC. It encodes CASSLDSSYNEQFF.

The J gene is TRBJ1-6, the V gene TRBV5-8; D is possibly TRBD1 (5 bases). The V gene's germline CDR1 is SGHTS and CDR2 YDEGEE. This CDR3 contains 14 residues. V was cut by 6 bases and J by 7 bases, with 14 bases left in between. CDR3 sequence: CASIWDGGNSPLHF. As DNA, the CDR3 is TGTGCCAGCATATGGGACGGGGGAAATTCACCCCTCCACTTT.

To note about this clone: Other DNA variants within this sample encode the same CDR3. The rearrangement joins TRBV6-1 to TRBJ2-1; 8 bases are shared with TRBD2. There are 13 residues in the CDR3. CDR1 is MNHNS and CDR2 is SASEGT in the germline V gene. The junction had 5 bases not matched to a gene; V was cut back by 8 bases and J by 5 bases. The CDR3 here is CASSTSGNNEQFF. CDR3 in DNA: TGTGCCAGCTCTACTAGCGGCAACAATGAGCAGTTCTTC.

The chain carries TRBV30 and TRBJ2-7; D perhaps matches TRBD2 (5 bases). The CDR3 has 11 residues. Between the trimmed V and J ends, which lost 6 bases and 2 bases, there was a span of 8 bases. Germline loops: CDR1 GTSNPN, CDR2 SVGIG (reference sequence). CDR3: CACTGAYEQYF. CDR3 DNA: TGTGCCTGCACCGGGGCCTACGAGCAGTACTTC.

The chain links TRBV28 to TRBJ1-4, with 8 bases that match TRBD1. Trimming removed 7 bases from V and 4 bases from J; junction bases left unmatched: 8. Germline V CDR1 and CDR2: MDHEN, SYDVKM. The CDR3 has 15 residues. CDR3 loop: CASKRRTGFNEKLFF. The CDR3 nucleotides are TGTGCCAGCAAGCGCCGGACAGGGTTTAATGAAAAACTGTTTTTT. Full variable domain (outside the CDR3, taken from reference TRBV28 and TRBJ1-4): DVKVTQSSRYLVKRTGEKVFLECVQDMDHENMFWYRQDPGLGLRLIYFSYDVKMKEKGDIPEGYSVSREKKERFSLILESASTNQTSMYLCASKRRTGFNEKLFFGSGTQLSVL.

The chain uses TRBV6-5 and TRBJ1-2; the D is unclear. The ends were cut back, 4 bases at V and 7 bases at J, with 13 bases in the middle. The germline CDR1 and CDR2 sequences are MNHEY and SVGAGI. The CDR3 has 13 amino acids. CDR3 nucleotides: TGTGCCAGCAGTTCGGGGTTAAGCGGTGGCTACACCTTC. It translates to CASSSGLSGGYTF.

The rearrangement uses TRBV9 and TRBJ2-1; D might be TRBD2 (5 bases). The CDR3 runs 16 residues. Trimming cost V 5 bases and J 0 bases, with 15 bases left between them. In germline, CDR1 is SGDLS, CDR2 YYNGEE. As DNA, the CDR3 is TGTGCCAGCAGTCGAGACATTGGGAGCTCCTACAATGAGCAGTTCTTC. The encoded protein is CASSRDIGSSYNEQFF. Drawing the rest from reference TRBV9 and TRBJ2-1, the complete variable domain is DSGVTQTPKHLITATGQRVTLRCSPRSGDLSVYWYQQSLDQGLQFLIQYYNGEERAKGNILERFSAQQFPDLHSELNLSSLELGDSALYFCASSRDIGSSYNEQFFGPGTRLTVL.

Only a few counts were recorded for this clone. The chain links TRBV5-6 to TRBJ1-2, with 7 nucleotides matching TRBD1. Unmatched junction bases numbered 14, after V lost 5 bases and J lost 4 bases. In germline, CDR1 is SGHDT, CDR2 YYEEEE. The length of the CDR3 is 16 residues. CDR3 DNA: TGTGCCAGCAGGGGGCAGGGGGTTGAACGAGCCTATGGCTACACCTTC. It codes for CASRGQGVERAYGYTF.

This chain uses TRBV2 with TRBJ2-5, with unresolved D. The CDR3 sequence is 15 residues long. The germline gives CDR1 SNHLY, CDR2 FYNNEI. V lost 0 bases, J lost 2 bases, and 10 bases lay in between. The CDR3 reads CASSEASETQETQYF. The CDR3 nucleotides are TGTGCCAGCAGTGAAGCGAGCGAGACGCAAGAGACCCAGTACTTC.

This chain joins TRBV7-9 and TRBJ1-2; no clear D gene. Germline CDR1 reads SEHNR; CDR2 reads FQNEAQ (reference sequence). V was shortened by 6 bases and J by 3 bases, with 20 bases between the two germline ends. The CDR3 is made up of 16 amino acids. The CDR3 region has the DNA TGTGCCAGCAGTTTCGCCGCCGGCGGGCGACACTATGGCTACACCTTC. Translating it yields CASSFAAGGRHYGYTF.

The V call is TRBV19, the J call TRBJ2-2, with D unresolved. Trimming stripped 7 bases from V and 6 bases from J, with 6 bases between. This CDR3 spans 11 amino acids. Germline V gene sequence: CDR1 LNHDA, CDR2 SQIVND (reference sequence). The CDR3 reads CASTSAGELFF. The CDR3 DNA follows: TGTGCCAGTACATCGGCCGGGGAGCTGTTTTTT.

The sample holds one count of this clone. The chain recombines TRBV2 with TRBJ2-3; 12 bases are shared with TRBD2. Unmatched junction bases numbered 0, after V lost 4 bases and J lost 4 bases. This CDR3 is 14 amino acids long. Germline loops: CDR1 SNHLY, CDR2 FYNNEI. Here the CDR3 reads CASSGLAGADTQYF. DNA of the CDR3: TGTGCCAGCAGTGGACTAGCGGGAGCAGATACGCAGTATTTT.

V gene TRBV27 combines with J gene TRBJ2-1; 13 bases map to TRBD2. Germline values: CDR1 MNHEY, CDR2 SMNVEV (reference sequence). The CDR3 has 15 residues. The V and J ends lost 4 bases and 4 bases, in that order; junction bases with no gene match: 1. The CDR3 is CASSWGLAGYNEQFF. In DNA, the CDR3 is TGTGCCAGCAGTTGGGGACTAGCGGGATACAATGAGCAGTTCTTC.

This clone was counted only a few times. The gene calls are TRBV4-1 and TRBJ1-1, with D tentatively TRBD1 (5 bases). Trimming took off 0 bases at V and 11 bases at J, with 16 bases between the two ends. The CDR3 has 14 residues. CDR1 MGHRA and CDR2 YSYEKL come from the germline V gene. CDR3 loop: CASSQDLLLAGAFF. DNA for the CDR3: TGCGCCAGCAGCCAAGATCTCCTTCTTGCAGGGGCTTTCTTT.